This entry is about one T cell receptor (beta chain). This clonotype was detected a few times. Its antigen is not yet known. Nothing much larger sits one base from this clone, and base qualities are not available. The library relied on RT-PCR. Instrument on record: Illumina HiSeq 2500. The raw public reads went through TCRdb reprocessing: fastp at Q25, MiXCR clone calling, in-frame beta chains kept. One record per CDR3 amino acid sequence lists the most common genes and DNA. This sample is represented by about 780,000 distinct CDR3 sequences; 18% of them were singletons. The ten largest clones add up to about a tenth of the sample. The sample comes from a study of response to subunit inactivated influenza vaccine listed by TCRdb under 2018. Background on the whole study: The study used deep quantitative T cell receptor repertoire profiling to track responses to a trivalent subunit inactivated influenza vaccine. Summary of the overall study and its limitations: According to the authors, only a limited number of new T cells may be recruited by each seasonal influenza vaccination.

V and J are truncated by 3 bases and 4 bases respectively, leaving an intervening sequence of 9 bases. The CDR3 sequence holds 13 residues, the cysteine and phenylalanine included. CDR3 DNA only is kept here, 39 bases in frame from base 1. This sequence originates from a man aged 50-59 years who received an inactivated influenza vaccine. Donor details come from another sample of the same person, matched by shared clones. The sample here was PBMCs from blood, taken 5 to 6 days after vaccination. Rearrangement joined TRBV12-3 or TRBV12-4 to TRBJ1-1; the D gene is possibly TRBD1, with 5 bases matching. The DNA sequence is as follows: TGTGCCAGCAGTTTGGAGGGGCTCACTGAAGCTTTCTTT. Translated, this gives CASSLEGLTEAFF.